Below, one T cell receptor (beta chain) is given with its context. There is no known antigen for this receptor. Base quality data are lacking; no much larger clone is found one base away. The sample comes from a study of vaccination and CD4 T cells after COVID-19 (dated by TCRdb to between 2021 and 2024). About the full investigation: Every convalescent patient had a positive nasal swab PCR test for SARS-CoV-2, with mild disease in roughly 10 patients and severe disease in one. In the convalescent cohort there were six males and four females, among whom were two Hispanic individuals, seven Caucasians, two Asians and one multiracial person. Participants received two doses of either the Pfizer-BioNTech BNT162b2 vaccine (n=8) or the Moderna mRNA-1273 vaccine (n=2). Post-COVID blood samples from convalescent patients were collected a median of about 100 days after diagnosis, with a range of about 35 to 161 days. Post-vaccine blood samples were obtained a median of about 70 days after the second vaccine dose, with a range of about 12 to 241 days. Culture stimuli were overlapping spike peptide pools from SARS-CoV-2 and from the common cold coronaviruses HCoV-NL63, HCoV-OC43 and HCoV-229E. Control cultures received a CEFX viral epitope pool as the positive control, an HIV-1 Nef peptide pool as the negative control, or no peptide. The spike-specific CD4+ TCR repertoire was compared before and after mRNA vaccination in nine to ten COVID-19 convalescent patients and a handful of infection-naive healthy vaccine recipients.

The receptor library was made with PCR. At the Johns Hopkins FTIC core, DNA from the cultured CD4+ T cells underwent TCR sequencing with the Oncomine TCR Beta short-read assay. Genomic DNA was extracted from the cultured CD4+ T cells with the QIAamp micro DNA kit. Oncomine TCR Beta libraries from cultured CD4+ T cells were pooled with unique dual indexes and sequenced on an Illumina iSeq 100. Per the authors' processing: Non-productive sequences were filtered out, and CDR3s that did not start with C, did not end with F or W, or were shorter than 7 amino acids were discarded. Antigen-specific clonotypes were identified using the MANAFEST web application through comparison of peptide-stimulated wells with reference and other culture wells. An FDR below 0.05, an odds ratio above 5, and a productive frequency above 0.1% in at least two of three replicate wells were required for clones to be considered positive. A clonotype counted as cross-reactive if it showed significant expansion both in the SARS-CoV-2 spike wells and in at least one common cold coronavirus spike condition. Using R version 3.6.1, CDR3 homology was evaluated through Levenshtein distances (stringdist) along with unrooted phylogenetic trees (ape). TCRdb applied fastp at Q25 and MiXCR to the public reads, then kept only in-frame beta chains. When rows share a CDR3 protein, they turn into one entry using the most common DNA and genes. V and J calls and clone size were set by TCRdb, not the authors. This sample gives roughly 9,400 distinct CDR3 sequences in total; around 60% of them show up just once. The ten largest clones take up more than 20% of the sample.

What this sample's treatment or condition label stands for: roughly nine-day PBMC culture with coronavirus spike peptide pools or control peptides (ViraFEST assay). The study used the ViraFEST assay, which expanded antigen-specific T cells with peptide pools and then identified expanded clonotypes by TCR sequencing. Positive SARS-CoV-2 PCR tests in the convalescent patients dated from March to December 2020, before Alpha, Beta and Delta variants emerged in the United States. Fewer than 2.5 million PBMCs per well were cultured in IMDM with roughly 5% human AB serum and approximately 9.1 IU/ml IL-2, plus 10 ug/ml peptide pools. Half of the culture medium was replaced with fresh IL-2-containing medium on days 3 and 7. After approximately eleven days of culture, CD4+ T cells were isolated by negative selection with the EasySep CD4+ T cell isolation kit. Ficoll-Paque Plus gradient centrifugation was used to isolate PBMCs from whole blood, and the isolated PBMCs were then either used fresh or cryopreserved at -140C. In general, triplicate wells were set up for every culture condition.

Spanning cysteine to phenylalanine, the CDR3 consists of 14 amino acids. Of all the DNA, just the CDR3 is kept, 42 bases in frame from base 1. CDR1 and CDR2, looked up from the germline V gene, are MNHEY and SVGEGT. V is reduced by 7 bases and J by 0 bases, leaving a spacing of 11 bases between them. Here is what the overall study found, with its caveats: Nearly all vaccine-specific clones in convalescent patients (304 of 307) were mono-reactive for SARS-CoV-2 spike rather than cross-reactive with common cold coronaviruses. Although the median number of SARS-CoV-2-reactive clonotypes went up from roughly 20 after infection to some 38 after vaccination, the increase was not significant. Relatively few convalescent patients were included in the study, and early timepoints after natural infection were not analyzed. Among the post-vaccine SARS-CoV-2-reactive clones in convalescent patients, a median roughly 85% showed up only after vaccination, which suggests vaccine-specific priming.

The TCR comes from a human donor who had recovered from COVID-19. The chain employs TRBV6-2 or TRBV6-3 and TRBJ2-3; perhaps TRBD1 is the D gene, with 5 bases matching. The sequencing sample was made of CD4+ T cells from blood, cultured in vitro. The nucleotide sequence is given as TGTGCCAGCAAATTGACAGCTAGCACAGATACGCAGTATTTT. This codes for CASKLTASTDTQYF.